These T cell receptor beta chains were read from a single sample in a study of control samples from healthy donors and cancer patients. The repertoire was sequenced with immunoSEQ multiplex PCR; TCRdb's copy has only in-frame clones and lacks some. The table shows roughly 120,000 clones, with 85% to 90% occurring only once. Sequenced input: PBMCs. These receptors were collected from a woman between 50 and 59 years old with colorectal cancer. Both conserved end residues are part of each CDR3. Fields, in order: J gene, V gene, clone size, D gene, CDR3 protein, CDR3 DNA. A D gene is named only where the DNA matches it firmly. Size is omitted from some rows. Given values are once, few, many or a class for expanded clones.

J: TRBJ1-1
V: TRBV9
size: NA
D: TRBD1
CDR3: CASSRTGAAEAFF
DNA: TGTGCCAGCAGTCGTACAGGGGCCGCTGAAGCTTTCTTT

J: TRBJ2-7
V: TRBV10-2
size: NA
D: TRBD1
CDR3: CASREPGTGNEQYF
DNA: TGCGCCAGCAGAGAACCCGGGACAGGTAACGAGCAGTACTTC

J: TRBJ2-2
V: TRBV6-1
size: NA
D: TRBD1
CDR3: CASSGTGGAPTGELFF
DNA: TGTGCCAGCAGTGGGACAGGGGGCGCACCCACCGGGGAGCTGTTTTTT

J: TRBJ2-2
V: TRBV6-1
size: NA
D: TRBD2
CDR3: CASSERLAENTGELFF
DNA: TGTGCCAGCAGTGAAAGACTAGCGGAAAACACCGGGGAGCTGTTTTTT

J: TRBJ1-2
V: TRBV6-1
size: NA
D: NA
CDR3: CASSDRERGSLNYGYTF
DNA: TGTGCCAGCAGTGATCGGGAGAGGGGGTCGCTTAACTATGGCTACACCTTC

J: TRBJ2-3
V: TRBV15
size: NA
D: NA
CDR3: CATSRRDLEGTDTQYF
DNA: TGTGCCACCAGCAGACGGGACTTAGAGGGCACAGATACGCAGTATTTT

J: TRBJ2-2
V: TRBV19
size: NA
D: TRBD1
CDR3: CASRKGGQGTGELFF
DNA: TGTGCCAGCCGGAAGGGGGGACAGGGGACCGGGGAGCTGTTTTTT

J: TRBJ2-1
V: TRBV11-3
size: NA
D: TRBD1
CDR3: CASSSRGQGGEQFF
DNA: TGTGCCAGCAGCTCACGGGGACAGGGAGGTGAGCAGTTCTTC

J: TRBJ2-3
V: TRBV20-1
size: NA
D: NA
CDR3: CSASAGRDTSTDTQYF
DNA: TGCAGTGCTAGTGCGGGCCGGGACACAAGCACAGATACGCAGTATTTT

J: TRBJ1-5
V: TRBV2
size: once
D: TRBD1
CDR3: CASVLSRGLGQPQHF
DNA: TGTGCCAGCGTCCTGAGCAGGGGGCTCGGACAGCCCCAGCATTTT

J: TRBJ1-2
V: TRBV6-1
size: NA
D: TRBD1
CDR3: CASSEASGQLFGYTF
DNA: TGTGCCAGCAGTGAAGCATCGGGACAGTTATTTGGCTACACCTTC

J: TRBJ1-6
V: TRBV27
size: NA
D: NA
CDR3: CASSFGQGGYNSPLHF
DNA: TGTGCCAGCAGTTTTGGTCAGGGAGGCTATAATTCACCCCTCCACTTT

J: TRBJ2-2
V: TRBV19
size: NA
D: NA
CDR3: CASSVRDGNTGELFF
DNA: TGTGCCAGTAGTGTCCGGGACGGGAACACCGGGGAGCTGTTTTTT

J: TRBJ1-2
V: TRBV10-3
size: NA
D: NA
CDR3: CASFGGRNYGYTF
DNA: TGTGCCTCCTTTGGGGGCAGAAACTATGGCTACACCTTC

J: TRBJ2-7
V: TRBV11-3
size: once
D: NA
CDR3: CASSLGNGGYEQYF
DNA: TGTGCCAGCAGCTTAGGGAACGGGGGCTACGAGCAGTACTTC

J: TRBJ1-1
V: TRBV5-5
size: NA
D: TRBD1
CDR3: CASSFKTGFAFF
DNA: TGTGCCAGCAGCTTTAAGACAGGGTTTGCTTTCTTT

J: TRBJ1-4
V: TRBV6-1
size: NA
D: TRBD1
CDR3: CASSDGTGVEKLFF
DNA: TGTGCCAGCAGTGACGGGACAGGGGTCGAAAAACTGTTTTTT

J: TRBJ1-1
V: TRBV6-6
size: NA
D: TRBD1
CDR3: CASSWTGNTEAFF
DNA: TGTGCCAGCAGTTGGACAGGCAACACTGAAGCTTTCTTT

J: TRBJ1-1
V: TRBV5-4
size: NA
D: NA
CDR3: CASSSGGTLRGTEAFF
DNA: TGTGCCAGCAGCTCTGGAGGGACCTTGCGAGGGACTGAAGCTTTCTTT

J: TRBJ2-1
V: TRBV9
size: NA
D: TRBD2
CDR3: CASSVNGRAYNEQFF
DNA: TGTGCCAGCAGCGTGAACGGGAGGGCCTACAATGAGCAGTTCTTC

J: TRBJ2-5
V: TRBV29-1
size: NA
D: NA
CDR3: CSVDDGIQETQYF
DNA: TGCAGCGTCGACGACGGAATCCAAGAGACCCAGTACTTC

J: TRBJ2-7
V: TRBV7-9
size: NA
D: TRBD1
CDR3: CASSLMIGRGLDEQYF
DNA: TGTGCCAGCAGCTTAATGATCGGCAGGGGGCTCGACGAGCAGTACTTC

J: TRBJ1-1
V: TRBV19
size: NA
D: NA
CDR3: CASSGTLNTEAFF
DNA: TGTGCCAGTTCCGGGACATTGAACACTGAAGCTTTCTTT

J: TRBJ2-2
V: TRBV12-3/TRBV12-4
size: NA
D: NA
CDR3: CASCYQFRQELFF
DNA: TGTGCCAGCTGTTACCAATTTAGACAGGAGCTGTTTTTT

J: TRBJ2-7
V: TRBV7-2
size: once
D: NA
CDR3: CASSSRGTSYEQYF
DNA: TGTGCCAGCAGCTCGAGGGGGACCTCCTACGAGCAGTACTTC

J: TRBJ1-2
V: TRBV30
size: NA
D: TRBD1
CDR3: CAWIAQTGSPYGYTF
DNA: TGTGCCTGGATTGCCCAGACAGGGAGTCCCTATGGCTACACCTTC

J: TRBJ2-4
V: TRBV29-1
size: NA
D: NA
CDR3: CSVYSGSDIQYF
DNA: TGCAGCGTCTACAGTGGCAGTGACATTCAGTACTTC

J: TRBJ1-4
V: TRBV6-1
size: NA
D: NA
CDR3: CASSGNRDLKAREKLFF
DNA: TGTGCCAGCAGTGGAAACCGGGACCTAAAAGCGCGTGAAAAACTGTTTTTT

J: TRBJ1-1
V: TRBV29-1
size: NA
D: NA
CDR3: CSVGRLLNTEAFF
DNA: TGCAGCGTTGGGAGGTTATTGAACACTGAAGCTTTCTTT

J: TRBJ2-7
V: TRBV25-1
size: once
D: NA
CDR3: CASSESGYEQYF
DNA: TGTGCCAGCAGTGAATCCGGCTACGAGCAGTACTTC

J: TRBJ1-6
V: TRBV5-1
size: NA
D: TRBD1
CDR3: CASSLAGGGGDNSPLHF
DNA: TGCGCCAGCAGCTTAGCAGGGGGCGGGGGAGATAATTCACCCCTCCACTTT

J: TRBJ1-2
V: TRBV28
size: NA
D: TRBD1
CDR3: CASSPSTGLYGYTF
DNA: TGTGCCAGCAGTCCATCGACAGGGCTCTATGGCTACACCTTC

J: TRBJ2-1
V: TRBV7-6
size: NA
D: NA
CDR3: CASSLDDNSYNEQFF
DNA: TGTGCCAGCAGCTTAGACGACAACTCCTACAATGAGCAGTTCTTC

J: TRBJ2-5
V: TRBV3-1/TRBV3-2
size: NA
D: TRBD2
CDR3: CASSQGSSGSSETQYF
DNA: TGTGCCAGCAGCCAGGGTTCCAGCGGGAGTTCAGAGACCCAGTACTTC

J: TRBJ1-2
V: TRBV7-9
size: NA
D: NA
CDR3: CASNINRDGYTF
DNA: TGTGCCAGCAACATTAATCGGGATGGCTACACCTTC

J: TRBJ2-5
V: TRBV2
size: NA
D: TRBD2
CDR3: CASSPRLAGIQETQYF
DNA: TGTGCCAGCAGTCCCAGACTAGCGGGGATCCAAGAGACCCAGTACTTC

J: TRBJ2-7
V: TRBV30
size: NA
D: TRBD2
CDR3: CAWSRPGLAALEQYF
DNA: TGTGCCTGGAGTCGTCCGGGACTAGCCGCGCTCGAGCAGTACTTC

J: TRBJ2-5
V: TRBV19
size: once
D: TRBD1
CDR3: CASSGTVQETQYF
DNA: TGTGCCAGTAGCGGGACAGTACAAGAGACCCAGTACTTC

J: TRBJ2-5
V: TRBV5-6
size: NA
D: NA
CDR3: CASSLRGPVETQYF
DNA: TGTGCCAGCAGCCTCCGAGGCCCGGTCGAGACCCAGTACTTC

J: TRBJ1-1
V: TRBV28
size: NA
D: NA
CDR3: CASTLAGVLNTEAFF
DNA: TGTGCCAGCACCCTCGCCGGCGTCCTGAACACTGAAGCTTTCTTT

J: TRBJ2-1
V: TRBV9
size: NA
D: NA
CDR3: CASSVDGDSYNEQFF
DNA: TGTGCCAGCAGCGTAGACGGGGACTCCTACAATGAGCAGTTCTTC